These T cell receptor beta chains were read from a single sample in a study of cytomegalovirus exposure and HLA in healthy donors. Generated by immunoSEQ multiplex PCR, the TCRdb table keeps only in-frame clones and is missing some. The table includes 150,000 to 200,000 clones, roughly 72% detected once. The sequenced material came from PBMCs. Source of these receptors: a woman in her thirties in good health and CMV-seropositive. Each CDR3 is given with its conserved first and last residue. Each record gives: V gene, J gene, D gene, clone size, CDR3 protein, CDR3 DNA. D genes are given only for firm matches. Some rows mark clone size as missing; the rest say once, few, many or name a class of expanded clone.

>TRBV30|TRBJ2-1|TRBD2|.
CAFGTSGINEQFF
TGTGCCTTCGGGACTAGCGGGATCAATGAGCAGTTCTTC
>TRBV10-3|TRBJ1-4|.|.
CAISGAGINEKLFF
TGTGCCATCAGTGGTGCAGGGATTAATGAAAAACTGTTTTTT
>TRBV4-3|TRBJ2-5|TRBD2|.
CASSQGLAGWGQETQYF
TGCGCCAGCAGCCAGGGACTAGCGGGATGGGGGCAAGAGACCCAGTACTTC
>TRBV29-1|TRBJ1-3|TRBD1|.
CSVEDQGQVSGNTIYF
TGCAGCGTTGAAGACCAGGGACAGGTCTCTGGAAACACCATATATTTT
>TRBV27|TRBJ1-2|TRBD1|.
CASKTITGGGYTF
TGTGCCAGCAAGACGATCACAGGGGGGGGCTACACCTTC
>TRBV9|TRBJ1-2|TRBD1|.
CASSPQTDRGGGYTF
TGTGCCAGCAGCCCCCAAACCGACAGGGGAGGCGGCTACACCTTC
>TRBV7-2|TRBJ2-6|.|.
CASSLDSSGANVLTF
TGTGCCAGCAGCTTAGACAGCTCTGGGGCCAACGTCCTGACTTTC
>TRBV6-6|TRBJ2-7|.|few
CASSYSGRNEQYF
TGTGCCAGCAGTTACTCGGGCAGAAACGAGCAGTACTTC
>TRBV5-4|TRBJ2-3|TRBD2|.
CASSPGGSGGYTDTQYF
TGTGCCAGCAGCCCCGGGGGGAGCGGGGGCTACACAGATACGCAGTATTTT
>TRBV6-5|TRBJ2-3|.|.
CATESLGTDTQYF
TGTGCCACGGAGTCGCTGGGCACAGATACGCAGTATTTT
>TRBV29-1|TRBJ2-5|.|once
CSVDKGETQYF
TGCAGCGTTGATAAGGGGGAGACCCAGTACTTC
>TRBV6-5|TRBJ1-3|.|.
CASKVTGTGNTIYF
TGTGCCAGCAAGGTTACAGGGACTGGAAACACCATATATTTT
>TRBV5-1|TRBJ2-1|.|.
CASCEPGSYNEQFF
TGCGCCAGCTGTGAGCCAGGCTCCTACAATGAGCAGTTCTTC
>TRBV9|TRBJ2-6|.|.
CASSPPHGSGANVLTF
TGTGCCAGCAGCCCCCCGCACGGCTCTGGGGCCAACGTCCTGACTTTC
>TRBV19|TRBJ1-6|TRBD1|.
CASSIVGTGGNSPLHF
TGTGCCAGTAGTATAGTAGGGACAGGGGGGAATTCACCCCTCCACTTT
>TRBV10-2|TRBJ1-5|.|.
CASSGGLSNQPQHF
TGCGCCAGCAGTGGAGGACTTAGCAATCAGCCCCAGCATTTT
>TRBV13|TRBJ1-1|.|.
CASSPREGNTEAFF
TGTGCCAGCAGCCCCAGGGAGGGGAACACTGAAGCTTTCTTT
>TRBV11-2|TRBJ2-7|TRBD2|.
CASTRTPQRDVYEQYF
TGTGCCAGCACCCGAACCCCCCAGCGGGACGTCTACGAGCAGTACTTC
>TRBV5-1|TRBJ1-1|.|once
CASSLGQEAFF
TGCGCCAGCAGCCTCGGACAGGAAGCTTTCTTT
>TRBV9|TRBJ2-5|TRBD1|.
CASSVGTAQETQYF
TGTGCCAGCAGCGTGGGGACAGCCCAAGAGACCCAGTACTTC
>TRBV30|TRBJ2-5|.|.
CAWSGREGQGSETQYF
TGTGCCTGGAGTGGCCGGGAGGGACAGGGTTCGGAGACCCAGTACTTC
>TRBV30|TRBJ1-2|TRBD1|.
CAWIEGQTAHYGYTF
TGTGCCTGGATAGAGGGACAGACAGCTCACTATGGCTACACCTTC
>TRBV7-2|TRBJ1-3|.|.
CASSPLTGVTNPIYF
TGTGCCAGCAGCCCCTTGACAGGAGTAACTAATCCCATATATTTT
>TRBV5-1|TRBJ1-1|.|.
CASSFTANTEAFF
TGCGCCAGCAGCTTTACAGCGAACACTGAAGCTTTCTTT
>TRBV4-3|TRBJ2-3|.|.
CASSQESWQALADTQYF
TGCGCCAGCAGCCAAGAAAGCTGGCAGGCCCTCGCAGATACGCAGTATTTT
>TRBV12-5|TRBJ1-5|TRBD1|.
CASAIGTGHNQPQHF
TGTGCTAGTGCCATCGGGACAGGGCATAATCAGCCCCAGCATTTT
>TRBV6-1|TRBJ2-4|.|few
CASSEGSLRTLKYIQYF
TGTGCCAGCAGTGAAGGCTCATTAAGGACTCTGAAGTACATTCAGTACTTC
>TRBV6-1|TRBJ1-6|TRBD1|once
CASSGNDRGYHSPLHF
TGTGCCAGCAGTGGAAACGACAGGGGGTATCATTCACCCCTCCACTTT
>TRBV2|TRBJ1-2|TRBD1|.
CASSSDRVYGYTF
TGTGCCAGCAGTAGTGACAGGGTTTATGGCTACACCTTC
>TRBV6-5|TRBJ2-5|.|once
CASSYSELARETQYF
TGTGCCAGCAGTTACTCAGAACTAGCTAGAGAGACCCAGTACTTC
>TRBV11-2|TRBJ2-1|TRBD1|.
CASSFFQGAYEQFF
TGTGCCAGCAGCTTCTTCCAGGGGGCATATGAGCAGTTCTTC
>TRBV4-3|TRBJ1-4|.|large
CASSQETRRREKLFF
TGCGCCAGCAGCCAAGAAACGCGGAGACGGGAAAAACTGTTTTTT
>TRBV6-1|TRBJ1-1|.|.
CASSFATVLNTEAFF
TGTGCCAGCAGTTTCGCGACTGTCCTTAACACTGAAGCTTTCTTT
>TRBV5-1|TRBJ2-1|TRBD2|.
CASSYGLAGDYNEQFF
TGCGCCAGCAGCTACGGACTAGCGGGAGATTACAATGAGCAGTTCTTC
>TRBV25-1|TRBJ2-1|TRBD2|few
CASSDLAGGRSYNEQFF
TGTGCCAGCAGTGATCTAGCGGGAGGTCGGTCCTACAATGAGCAGTTCTTC
>TRBV2|TRBJ1-4|TRBD1|.
CASSGGQGANEKLFF
TGTGCCAGCAGCGGAGGGCAGGGGGCTAATGAAAAACTGTTTTTT
>TRBV11-3|TRBJ2-2|.|.
CASSPWGQADTGELFF
TGTGCCAGCAGCCCTTGGGGGCAGGCGGACACCGGGGAGCTGTTTTTT
>TRBV5-1|TRBJ2-5|TRBD2|.
CASSPVTSGGETQYF
TGCGCCAGCAGCCCTGTGACTAGCGGAGGAGAGACCCAGTACTTC
>TRBV18|TRBJ2-1|TRBD1|few
CASSYPRGNEQFF
TGTGCCAGCTCGTACCCCAGGGGGAATGAGCAGTTCTTC
>TRBV21-1|TRBJ2-7|.|.
CASSLRTRDSDSYEQYF
TGTGCCAGCAGCCTGCGCACCCGGGACAGCGACTCCTACGAGCAGTACTTC
>TRBV7-8|TRBJ2-3|.|.
CASSLLHSDTQYF
TGTGCCAGCAGCTTACTCCACTCAGATACGCAGTATTTT
>TRBV5-1|TRBJ1-6|.|.
CASSLQGILSPLHF
TGCGCCAGCAGCTTGCAGGGAATTCTCTCACCCCTCCACTTT
>TRBV25-1|TRBJ1-4|.|few
CASSDPTGTNEKLFF
TGTGCCAGCAGTGATCCCACAGGGACTAATGAAAAACTGTTTTTT
>TRBV4-1|TRBJ2-7|.|.
CASSQIDRAYEQYF
TGCGCCAGCAGCCAGATCGACAGAGCCTACGAGCAGTACTTC
>TRBV5-1|TRBJ1-1|.|.
CASSFTRLNTEAFF
TGCGCCAGCAGCTTCACACGATTGAACACTGAAGCTTTCTTT
>TRBV18|TRBJ1-4|.|.
CASSRGQRGTNEKLFF
TGTGCCAGCTCAAGAGGCCAGCGCGGAACTAATGAAAAACTGTTTTTT
>TRBV4-3|TRBJ1-2|.|.
CASSQSGGSIYGYTF
TGCGCCAGCAGCCAATCGGGTGGATCCATCTATGGCTACACCTTC
>TRBV29-1|TRBJ2-3|.|.
CSVEVPGTDTQYF
TGCAGCGTTGAGGTCCCGGGAACAGATACGCAGTATTTT
>TRBV2|TRBJ2-5|.|.
CASSPQREETQYF
TGTGCCAGCAGTCCCCAGAGGGAAGAGACCCAGTACTTC